The 22 T cell receptor beta chains below come from one sample, sequenced in a study of cytomegalovirus exposure and HLA in healthy donors. PCR employed 60 Vbeta and 13 Jbeta primers. The assay was immunoSEQ multiplex PCR, and TCRdb's table has in-frame clones only and misses some. Counted here are roughly 190,000 clones, around 78% occurring once; the ten biggest clones make up about 2%. The specimen was PBMCs. The receptors were sampled from a young woman in good health and CMV-seropositive.

The V call is TRBV30, the J call TRBJ1-6; weak D call: TRBD1 (6 bases). The CDR3 runs to 14 residues. The germline V gene encodes CDR1 GTSNPN and CDR2 SVGIG (reference sequence). The germline V and J ends were trimmed by 4 bases and 9 bases, with 16 bases remaining between them. This CDR3 is CAWNVLAGASPLHF. CDR3 in DNA: TGTGCCTGGAATGTGCTGGCAGGGGCTTCACCCCTCCACTTT.

The rearrangement joins TRBV5-5 to TRBJ2-5; 10 nucleotides line up with TRBD2. With 7 bases clipped from V and 4 bases from J, the junction kept 10 bases outside the gene matches. CDR1 is SGHKS and CDR2 is YYEKEE in the germline V gene (reference sequence). The CDR3 is made up of 15 amino acids. The CDR3, as DNA: TGTGCCAGCGGTGGAGGGACTAGCGTCCCAGAGACCCAGTACTTC. Protein: CASGGGTSVPETQYF.

DNA for the CDR3: TGTGCCAGCAGCGTAGGGGACAGGGGATTCACTGAAGCTTTCTTT. Translation gives CASSVGDRGFTEAFF. The rearrangement joins TRBV9 to TRBJ1-1; 10 bases line up with TRBD1. The length of the CDR3 is 15 residues. With V trimmed by 0 bases and J by 4 bases, 3 bases remained unmatched. Germline CDR1 reads SGDLS; CDR2 reads YYNGEE. Supplemented by reference TRBV9 and TRBJ1-1, the full variable domain reads DSGVTQTPKHLITATGQRVTLRCSPRSGDLSVYWYQQSLDQGLQFLIQYYNGEERAKGNILERFSAQQFPDLHSELNLSSLELGDSALYFCASSVGDRGFTEAFFGQGTRLTVV.

This sequence joins TRBV19 and TRBJ1-5; possibly TRBD1 for D (6 bases). The CDR3 is 17 amino acids. V dropped 3 bases and J dropped 1 base, with 16 bases sitting between them. Germline CDR1 LNHDA, CDR2 SQIVND (reference sequence). The CDR3 DNA is TGTGCCAGTAGTATCCGACCGGGGGGCAGGAGCAATCAGCCCCAGCATTTT. Encoded protein: CASSIRPGGRSNQPQHF.

The chain joins TRBV7-9 to TRBJ1-3, with D unresolved. V lost 0 bases and J lost 0, with 9 bases in between. The CDR3 runs to 16 residues. Germline V gives CDR1 SEHNR, CDR2 FQNEAQ (reference sequence). In DNA form, the CDR3 reads TGTGCCAGCAGCTTAGCGATCTCCAGCTCTGGAAACACCATATATTTT. This translates into CASSLAISSSGNTIYF.

V gene TRBV6-1 combines with J gene TRBJ1-6, with D hard to call. CDR1 and CDR2 (germline): MNHNS, SASEGT. Trimming took 2 bases from V and 9 from J, leaving 8 bases between them. The CDR3 is 13 residues long. CDR3 sequence: CASSELRLSPLHF. The CDR3 region has the DNA TGTGCCAGCAGTGAATTGAGGCTTTCACCCCTCCACTTT.

Note on this clone: A read error may account for a junction end that differs from germline. The chain is built from TRBV7-9 and TRBJ1-2; 8 bases are shared with TRBD1. The germline CDR1 and CDR2 sequences are SEHNR and FQNEAQ (reference sequence). The CDR3 consists of 11 residues. The CDR3 loop reads CASRQGQGVAF. The CDR3 DNA follows: TGTGCCAGCAGACAAGGACAGGGAGTCGCCTTC.

The chain combines TRBV5-1 with TRBJ2-6, with 8 bases fitting TRBD1. V shed 5 bases, J shed 0 bases, and the junction held 7 bases outside the gene matches. The CDR3 length is 17 residues. CDR1 is SGHRS and CDR2 is YFSETQ in the germline V gene. This CDR3 reads CASRGQGTLSGANVLTF. The CDR3 DNA is TGCGCCAGCAGAGGACAGGGTACCCTCTCTGGGGCCAACGTCCTGACTTTC.

As concerns this clone: Different DNA sequences within this sample yield the same CDR3. This sequence joins TRBV9 and TRBJ2-7; TRBD2 might be the D (6 bases). Germline V gene data show CDR1 as SGDLS and CDR2 as YYNGEE. This CDR3 spans 14 amino acids. Trimming took 0 bases from V and 4 from J, leaving 11 bases between them. The CDR3: CASSVDGSSYEQYF. The CDR3 coding sequence is TGTGCCAGCAGCGTAGACGGGAGCTCGTACGAGCAGTACTTC.

The V and J genes are TRBV5-8 and TRBJ1-1, with a weak D call TRBD1 (6 bases). Looked up from germline, CDR1 is SGHTS and CDR2 is YDEGEE. The CDR3 totals 13 residues. Trimming took off 1 base at V and 8 bases at J, with 12 bases between the two ends. The CDR3 region is CASSLRRGTEAFF. DNA for the CDR3: TGTGCCAGCAGCTTGAGAAGGGGGACAGAAGCTTTCTTT.

This clone was observed once. The chain carries TRBV10-1 and TRBJ2-1, with TRBD2 matching 11 bases. Germline lookup yields CDR1 WNHNN and CDR2 SYGVQD (reference sequence). CDR3 length: 16 residues. V trimming: 3 bases; J trimming: 4 bases; junction bases outside the gene matches: 5. Here the CDR3 reads CASSEDPSGGYNEQFF. The CDR3 DNA reads as TGCGCCAGCAGTGAAGATCCTAGCGGGGGGTACAATGAGCAGTTCTTC.

CDR3 coding DNA: TGTGCCAGCAGGCTAGCGGGGGGGAACTACGAGCAGTACTTC. Translated, it gives CASRLAGGNYEQYF. J is TRBJ2-7 and V is TRBV6-6; 12 nucleotides line up with TRBD2. The CDR3 has 14 amino acids. The V gene's germline CDR1 is MNHNY and CDR2 SVGAGI (reference sequence). V shed 6 bases and J 3 bases; nucleotides not matched to a gene: 3.

The V and J genes are TRBV6-5 and TRBJ2-5; the match to TRBD1 covers 7 bases. Germline lookup yields CDR1 MNHEY and CDR2 SVGAGI. Losses at the gene ends were 2 bases for V and 2 bases for J; bases not matched to a gene: 8. The CDR3 runs 16 residues. CDR3 amino acids: CASSYMTGFGQETQYF. In DNA form, the CDR3 reads TGTGCCAGCAGTTACATGACAGGGTTCGGGCAAGAGACCCAGTACTTC.

In this sample, this clone turned up once. V gene TRBV19 combines with J gene TRBJ2-7; no clear D gene. The CDR3 runs to 14 residues. Trimming removed 3 bases from V and 7 bases from J, with 16 bases in between. Germline CDR1 is LNHDA and CDR2 is SQIVND (reference sequence). This CDR3 is CASSIREATREQYF. CDR3 coding DNA: TGTGCCAGTAGTATTAGAGAAGCCACCCGGGAGCAGTACTTC.

CDR3 sequence reads: CASSESGRGHEQYF. CDR3 nucleotides: TGCGCCAGCAGTGAGAGCGGCAGGGGACACGAGCAGTACTTC. V is TRBV10-1 and J is TRBJ2-7; the D gene is possibly TRBD1 (6 bases). V was cut by 2 bases and J by 5 bases, with 13 bases left in between. Germline CDR1 reads WNHNN; CDR2 reads SYGVQD (reference sequence). The CDR3 covers 14 residues.

The chain carries TRBV29-1 and TRBJ1-1, with D hard to call. The CDR3 is 15 amino acids. The germline CDR1 and CDR2 sequences are SQVTM and ANQGSEA. The germline V and J ends were trimmed by 5 bases and 0 bases, with 16 bases remaining between them. The CDR3 nucleotides are TGCAGCGTTATTAAGTCGGGAGGAATGAACACTGAAGCTTTCTTT. This gives the protein CSVIKSGGMNTEAFF.

This chain connects TRBV30 to TRBJ1-1; D might be TRBD1 (5 bases). V lost 4 bases to trimming and J lost 8 bases, with 14 bases between them. The CDR3 loop spans 12 amino acids. Germline V gene lookup returns CDR1 GTSNPN and CDR2 SVGIG (reference sequence). CDR3 sequence (DNA): TGTGCCTGGAAGCGGGGGGATGGGGAAGCTTTCTTT. Residues: CAWKRGDGEAFF.

The chain couples TRBV6-6 to TRBJ2-5, with D possibly being TRBD2 (6 bases). Per the germline V gene, CDR1 is MNHNY and CDR2 is SVGAGI (reference sequence). The CDR3 consists of 14 residues. V was pared by 7 bases and J by 4 bases, with 16 bases between. CDR3 loop: CASTPRQGGETQYF. In DNA, the CDR3 is TGTGCCAGCACCCCCCGGCAGGGAGGAGAGACCCAGTACTTC.

This rearrangement joins TRBV5-4 to TRBJ2-5, with TRBD2 identical over 8 bases. The J call may be wrong; the DNA end is better matched by TRBJ2-7. The CDR3 loop spans 18 amino acids. Germline CDR1 SGHNT, CDR2 YYREEE (reference sequence). The chain's CDR3 is CASSLMFGGDLIIAEQYF. CDR3 nucleotide sequence: TGTGCCAGCAGCTTGATGTTCGGGGGGGACCTCATAATCGCCGAGCAGTACTTC.

This sequence joins TRBV7-2 and TRBJ1-1; a weak D match, TRBD1 (6 bases). V was trimmed by 3 bases and J by 4 bases, leaving 12 bases between them. The CDR3 totals 14 residues. The V gene's germline CDR1 is SGHTA and CDR2 FQGNSA. CDR3 DNA: TGTGCCAGCAGCTTGGGGGCTTTAGGCACTGAAGCTTTCTTT. Its translation: CASSLGALGTEAFF.

This chain uses TRBV5-4 with TRBJ1-5; perhaps TRBD1 as D (6 bases). V lost 7 bases, J lost 7 bases, and 15 bases lay in between. This CDR3 is 13 amino acids long. Germline assignment: CDR1 SGHNT and CDR2 YYREEE (reference sequence). This chain's CDR3 is CASGQGPDQPQHF. The CDR3 DNA reads TGTGCCAGCGGCCAGGGGCCCGACCAGCCCCAGCATTTT. Filled out from reference TRBV5-4 and TRBJ1-5, the complete variable domain reads ETGVTQSPTHLIKTRGQQVTLRCSSQSGHNTVSWYQQALGQGPQFIFQYYREEENGRGNFPPRFSGLQFPNYSSELNVNALELDDSALYLCASGQGPDQPQHFGDGTRLSIL.

This sequence joins TRBV30 and TRBJ1-2; D not certain. CDR1 and CDR2 (germline): GTSNPN, SVGIG (reference sequence). The CDR3 contains 13 residues. Trimming left V 7 bases short and J 3 bases short, with 15 bases between. CDR3: CALDTYGDYGYTF. The CDR3 bases are TGTGCCTTAGACACCTACGGGGACTATGGCTACACCTTC.